The entry that follows covers one T cell receptor (beta chain) sequence. Its specificity is unknown. The data derive from a study of siplizumab effects on memory and regulatory T cells. The germline CDR1 and CDR2 sequences are SQVTM and ANQGSEA. The V and J ends lost 5 bases and 1 base, in that order; junction bases with no gene match: 6. CDR3 length equals 14 residues. Study-level findings and limits: Suppressive function of proliferating Tregs from siplizumab cultures was not confirmed. Among alloreactive clones, only a minor fraction mapped to unstimulated subsets. Naive T cell populations appeared to exhibit greater diversity than memory cells and appeared to be major alloresponse contributors.

Some clones are missing from TCRdb's copy, which holds only in-frame ones; the method was immunoSEQ multiplex PCR. Of tens of thousands of clones listed, 94% are singletons. The sample taken for sequencing was non-Treg CD4+ T cells sorted from blood. The V call is TRBV29-1, the J call TRBJ2-5; TRBD2 matches 8 bases. The receptor was derived from a human donor in good health. The CDR3 DNA is TGCAGCGTTTGTCTAGCGGGCTCCCAAGAGACCCAGTACTTC. Translation gives CSVCLAGSQETQYF. Complete variable domain (other parts from reference TRBV29-1 and TRBJ2-5): SAVISQKPSRDICQRGTSLTIQCQVDSQVTMMFWYRQQPGQSLTLIATANQGSEATYESGFVIDKFPISRPNLTFSTLTVSNMSPEDSSIYLCSVCLAGSQETQYFGPGTRLLVL.